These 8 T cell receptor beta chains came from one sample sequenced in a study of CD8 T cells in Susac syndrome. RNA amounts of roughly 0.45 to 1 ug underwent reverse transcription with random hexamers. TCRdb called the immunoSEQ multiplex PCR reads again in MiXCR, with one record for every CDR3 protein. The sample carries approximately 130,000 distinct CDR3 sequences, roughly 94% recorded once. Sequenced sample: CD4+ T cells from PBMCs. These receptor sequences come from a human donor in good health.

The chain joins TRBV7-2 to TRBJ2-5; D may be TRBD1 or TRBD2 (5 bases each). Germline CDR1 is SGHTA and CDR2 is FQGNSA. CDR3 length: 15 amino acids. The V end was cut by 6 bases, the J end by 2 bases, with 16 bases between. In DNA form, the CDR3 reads TGTGCCAGCAGTCCCCTCGGGACGCGTCAAGAGACCCAGTACTTC. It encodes CASSPLGTRQETQYF.

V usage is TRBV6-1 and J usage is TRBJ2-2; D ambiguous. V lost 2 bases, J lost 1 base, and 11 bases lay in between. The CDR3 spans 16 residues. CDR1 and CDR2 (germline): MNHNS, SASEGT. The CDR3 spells CASSELGPGNTGELFF. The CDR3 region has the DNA TGTGCCAGCAGTGAATTGGGCCCCGGGAACACCGGGGAGCTGTTTTTT.

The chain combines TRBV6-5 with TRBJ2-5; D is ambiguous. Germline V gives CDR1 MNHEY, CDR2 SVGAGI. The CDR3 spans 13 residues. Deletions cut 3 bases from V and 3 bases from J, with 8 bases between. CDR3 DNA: TGTGCCAGCAGTTATGGTGGGAAAGAGACCCAGTACTTC. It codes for CASSYGGKETQYF.

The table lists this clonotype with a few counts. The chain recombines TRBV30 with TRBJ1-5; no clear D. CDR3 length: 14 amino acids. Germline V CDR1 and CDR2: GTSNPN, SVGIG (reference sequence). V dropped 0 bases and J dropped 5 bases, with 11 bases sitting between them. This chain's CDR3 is CAWSVTAPDQPQHF. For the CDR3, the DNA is TGTGCCTGGAGTGTGACGGCTCCCGATCAGCCCCAGCATTTT.

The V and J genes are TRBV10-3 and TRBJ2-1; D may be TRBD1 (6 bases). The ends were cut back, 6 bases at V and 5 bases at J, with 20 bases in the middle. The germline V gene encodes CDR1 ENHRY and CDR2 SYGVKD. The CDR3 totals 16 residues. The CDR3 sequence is CAISKDRRKGDNEQFF. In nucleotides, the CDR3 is TGTGCCATCAGCAAAGACAGGCGGAAGGGAGACAATGAGCAGTTCTTC.

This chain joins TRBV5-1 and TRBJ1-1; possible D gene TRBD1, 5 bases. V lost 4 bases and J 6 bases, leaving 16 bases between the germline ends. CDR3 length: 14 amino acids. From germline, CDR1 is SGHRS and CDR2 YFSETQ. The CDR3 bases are TGCGCCAGCAGCCCGCTCAGGGTTCAAGCTGAAGCTTTCTTT. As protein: CASSPLRVQAEAFF.

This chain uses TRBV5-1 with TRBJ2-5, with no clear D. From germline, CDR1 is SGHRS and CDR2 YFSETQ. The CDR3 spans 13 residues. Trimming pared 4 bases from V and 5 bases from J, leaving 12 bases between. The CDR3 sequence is CASSPDPRETQYF. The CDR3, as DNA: TGCGCCAGCAGCCCGGACCCCAGGGAGACCCAGTACTTC.

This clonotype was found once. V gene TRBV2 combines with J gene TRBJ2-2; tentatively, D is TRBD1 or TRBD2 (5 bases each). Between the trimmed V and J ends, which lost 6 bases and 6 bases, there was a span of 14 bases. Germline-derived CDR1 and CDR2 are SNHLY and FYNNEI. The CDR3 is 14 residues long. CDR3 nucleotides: TGTGCCAGCAGGTCTGGGACCTCCCCCGGGGAGCTGTTTTTT. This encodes CASRSGTSPGELFF. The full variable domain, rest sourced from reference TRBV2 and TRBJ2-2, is EPEVTQTPSHQVTQMGQEVILRCVPISNHLYFYWYRQILGQKVEFLVSFYNNEISEKSEIFDDQFSVERPDGSNFTLKIRSTKLEDSAMYFCASRSGTSPGELFFGEGSRLTVL.